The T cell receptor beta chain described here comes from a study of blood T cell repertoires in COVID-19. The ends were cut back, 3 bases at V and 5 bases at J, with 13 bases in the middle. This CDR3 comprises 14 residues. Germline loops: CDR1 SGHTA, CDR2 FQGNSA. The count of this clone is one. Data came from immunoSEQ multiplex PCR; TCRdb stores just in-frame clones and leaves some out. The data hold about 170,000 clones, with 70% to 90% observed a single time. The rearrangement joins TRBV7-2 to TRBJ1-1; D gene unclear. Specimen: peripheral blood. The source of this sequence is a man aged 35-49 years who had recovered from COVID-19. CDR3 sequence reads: CASSFEGGDTEAFF. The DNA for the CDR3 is TGTGCCAGCAGCTTCGAGGGAGGAGATACTGAAGCTTTCTTT.